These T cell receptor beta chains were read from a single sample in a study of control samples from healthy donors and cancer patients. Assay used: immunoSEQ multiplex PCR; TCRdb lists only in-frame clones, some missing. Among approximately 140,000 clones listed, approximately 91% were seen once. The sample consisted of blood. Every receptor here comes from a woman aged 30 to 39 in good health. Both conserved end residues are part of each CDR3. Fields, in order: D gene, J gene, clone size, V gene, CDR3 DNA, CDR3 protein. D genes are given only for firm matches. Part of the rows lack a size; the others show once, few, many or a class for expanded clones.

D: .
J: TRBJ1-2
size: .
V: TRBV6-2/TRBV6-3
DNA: TGTGCCAGCAGTTACTCTAGGCAGCCTAACTATGGCTACACCTTC
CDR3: CASSYSRQPNYGYTF

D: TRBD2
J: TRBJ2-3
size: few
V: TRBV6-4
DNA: TGTGCCAGCAGTGACGAGGCGGGAGGGACAGATACGCAGTATTTT
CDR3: CASSDEAGGTDTQYF

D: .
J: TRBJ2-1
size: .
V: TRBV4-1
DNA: TGCGCCAGCAGCCAAGAATCCGGGCCTTACAATGAGCAGTTCTTC
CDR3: CASSQESGPYNEQFF

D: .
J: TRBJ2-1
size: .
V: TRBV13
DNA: TGTGCCAGCAGCTTGTACCCCACCCCGGGGAATGAGCAGTTCTTC
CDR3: CASSLYPTPGNEQFF

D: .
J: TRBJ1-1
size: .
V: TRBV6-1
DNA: TGTGCCAGCAGTGAAGTCGGCGTCACTGAAGCTTTCTTT
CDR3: CASSEVGVTEAFF

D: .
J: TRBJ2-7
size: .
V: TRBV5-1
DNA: TGCGCCAGCAGTGGTGGGGGCTACGAGCAGTACTTC
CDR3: CASSGGGYEQYF

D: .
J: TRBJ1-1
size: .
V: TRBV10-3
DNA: TGTGCCATCAGTGAGTCTGCCATCAGCACTGAAGCTTTCTTT
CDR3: CAISESAISTEAFF

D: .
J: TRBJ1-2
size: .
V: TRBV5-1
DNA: TGCGCCAGCAGCTTGGCTTTCCCGACTAACTATGGCTACACCTTC
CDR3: CASSLAFPTNYGYTF

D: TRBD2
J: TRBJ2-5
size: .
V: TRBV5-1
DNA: TGCGCCAGCAGCCCGGTTCCGGGACTAGCGGATCAGACCCAGTACTTC
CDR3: CASSPVPGLADQTQYF

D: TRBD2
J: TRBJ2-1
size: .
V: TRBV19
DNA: TGTGCCAGTAGTATAGGGCTAGCGGGAGTCAATGAGCAGTTCTTC
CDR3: CASSIGLAGVNEQFF

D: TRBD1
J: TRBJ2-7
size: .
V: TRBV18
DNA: TGTGCCAGCACGTCCGGGACAGGGGTTTACGAGCAGTACTTC
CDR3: CASTSGTGVYEQYF

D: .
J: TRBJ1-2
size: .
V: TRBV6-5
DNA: TGTGCCAGCAGGCCAGGACAGACCATCTATGGCTACACCTTC
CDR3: CASRPGQTIYGYTF

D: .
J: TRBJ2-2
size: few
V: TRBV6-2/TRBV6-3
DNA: TGTGCCAGCAGTTACCAGGTTGGCGACACCGGGGAGCTGTTTTTT
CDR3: CASSYQVGDTGELFF

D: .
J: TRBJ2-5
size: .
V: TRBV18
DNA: TGTGCCAGCTCACCACCGAACCAAGAGACCCAGTACTTC
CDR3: CASSPPNQETQYF

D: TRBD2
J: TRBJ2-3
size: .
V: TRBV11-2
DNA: TGTGCCAGCAGCTTACTAGCGGCCAGCACAGATACGCAGTATTTT
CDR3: CASSLLAASTDTQYF

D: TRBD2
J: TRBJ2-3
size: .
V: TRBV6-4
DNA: TGTGCCAGCAGTGACGGCGGGAGCGTCACAGATACGCAGTATTTT
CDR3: CASSDGGSVTDTQYF

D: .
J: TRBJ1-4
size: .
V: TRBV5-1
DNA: TGCGCCAGCAGCGCGCTTCAGGGGAATAATGAAAAACTGTTTTTT
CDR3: CASSALQGNNEKLFF

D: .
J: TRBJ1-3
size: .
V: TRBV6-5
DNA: TGTGCCAGCTTTCTTAGTTTCTCTGGAAACACCATATATTTT
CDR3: CASFLSFSGNTIYF

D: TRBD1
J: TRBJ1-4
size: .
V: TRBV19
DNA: TGTGCCAGTAGTACGGGACAGAGCAATGAAAAACTGTTTTTT
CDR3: CASSTGQSNEKLFF

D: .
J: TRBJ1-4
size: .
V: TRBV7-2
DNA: TGTGCCAGCAGCCCTTCCGGGGCGCGCGAAAAACTGTTTTTT
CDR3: CASSPSGAREKLFF

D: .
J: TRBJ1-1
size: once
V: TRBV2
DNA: TGTGCCAGTGGGTTGGTTGAAGCTTTCTTT
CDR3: CASGLVEAFF

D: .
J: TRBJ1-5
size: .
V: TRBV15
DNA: TGTGCCACCAGCAGCGAGAACAATCAGCCCCAGCATTTT
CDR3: CATSSENNQPQHF

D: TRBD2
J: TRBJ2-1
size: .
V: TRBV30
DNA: TGTGCCTGGAGTAAGACTAGCGGGAGCAAAGGCAATGAGCAGTTCTTC
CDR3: CAWSKTSGSKGNEQFF

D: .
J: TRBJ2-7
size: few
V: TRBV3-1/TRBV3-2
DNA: TGTGCCAGCAGCCAATATGGAGGCGAGGTCACCTACGAGCAGTACTTC
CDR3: CASSQYGGEVTYEQYF

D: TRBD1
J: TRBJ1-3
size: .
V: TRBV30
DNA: TGTGCCTGCCTCCCGGGACAGCGCAGCTCTGGAAACACCATATATTTT
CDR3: CACLPGQRSSGNTIYF

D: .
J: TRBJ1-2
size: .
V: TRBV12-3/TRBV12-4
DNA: TGTGCCAGCAGCCTGCGGGGCAACTATGGCTACACCTTC
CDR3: CASSLRGNYGYTF

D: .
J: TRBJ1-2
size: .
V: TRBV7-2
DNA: TGTGCCAGCAGCATACAGACTAACTATGGCTACACCTTC
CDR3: CASSIQTNYGYTF

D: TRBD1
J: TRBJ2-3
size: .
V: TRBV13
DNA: TGTGCCAGCAGTGCCAGGGGGCTGGCAGATACGCAGTATTTT
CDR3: CASSARGLADTQYF

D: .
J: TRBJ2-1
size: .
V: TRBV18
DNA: TGTGCCAGCTCAGAAGCCAGGGACAATGAGCAGTTCTTC
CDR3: CASSEARDNEQFF

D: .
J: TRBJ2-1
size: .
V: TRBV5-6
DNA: TGTGCCAGCACCCCGGACAGTTCCTACAATGAGCAGTTCTTC
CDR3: CASTPDSSYNEQFF

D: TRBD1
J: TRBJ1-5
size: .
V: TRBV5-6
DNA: TGTGCCAGCAGCTTGCGAGGGGGCGCGGGGAATCAGCCCCAGCATTTT
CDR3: CASSLRGGAGNQPQHF

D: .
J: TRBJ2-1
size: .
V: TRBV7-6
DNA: TGTGCCAGCAGCTTCGCAGGGAGATCCTACAATGAGCAGTTCTTC
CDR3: CASSFAGRSYNEQFF

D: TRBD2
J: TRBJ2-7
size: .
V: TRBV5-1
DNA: TGCGCCAGCAGCTTGAGAACTAGCGGGAGTACCTACGAGCAGTACTTC
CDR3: CASSLRTSGSTYEQYF

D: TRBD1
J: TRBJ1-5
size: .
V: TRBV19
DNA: TGTGCCAGTAGTATAGGAAGGACAGGTAATCAGCCCCAGCATTTT
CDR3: CASSIGRTGNQPQHF

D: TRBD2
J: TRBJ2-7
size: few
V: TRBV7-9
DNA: TGTGCCAGCAGCTTTAGCCTAGCGGTTCTGGACGAGCAGTACTTC
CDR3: CASSFSLAVLDEQYF

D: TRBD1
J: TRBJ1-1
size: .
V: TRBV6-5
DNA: TGTGCCAGCAGTCTACAGGGGTCCACTGAAGCTTTCTTT
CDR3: CASSLQGSTEAFF

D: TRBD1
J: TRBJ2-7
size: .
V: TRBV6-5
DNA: TGTGCCAGCAGTCGACAGGGTTCCAACTACGAGCAGTACTTC
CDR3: CASSRQGSNYEQYF

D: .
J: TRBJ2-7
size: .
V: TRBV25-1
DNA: TGTGCCAGCAGTGGATTCAGCTACGAGCAGTACTTC
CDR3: CASSGFSYEQYF

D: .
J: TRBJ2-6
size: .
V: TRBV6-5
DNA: TGTGCCAGCAGTTACTTTAGGGCTGGGGCCAACGTCCTGACTTTC
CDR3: CASSYFRAGANVLTF

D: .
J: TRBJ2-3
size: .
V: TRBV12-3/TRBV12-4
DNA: TGTGCCAGCAGTTTAGCGGGGTCCGATACGCAGTATTTT
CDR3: CASSLAGSDTQYF